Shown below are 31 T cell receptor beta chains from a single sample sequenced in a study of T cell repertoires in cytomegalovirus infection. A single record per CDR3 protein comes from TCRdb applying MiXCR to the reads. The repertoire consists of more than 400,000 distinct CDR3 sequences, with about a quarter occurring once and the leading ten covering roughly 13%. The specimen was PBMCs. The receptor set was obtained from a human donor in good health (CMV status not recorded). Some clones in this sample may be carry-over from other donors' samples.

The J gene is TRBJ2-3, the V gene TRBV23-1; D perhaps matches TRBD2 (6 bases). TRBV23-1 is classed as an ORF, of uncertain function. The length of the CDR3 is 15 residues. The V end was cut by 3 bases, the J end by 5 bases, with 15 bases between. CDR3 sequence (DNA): TGCGCCAGCAGTCACCGTCTTTGGGGGGAAGATACGCAGTATTTT. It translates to CASSHRLWGEDTQYF.

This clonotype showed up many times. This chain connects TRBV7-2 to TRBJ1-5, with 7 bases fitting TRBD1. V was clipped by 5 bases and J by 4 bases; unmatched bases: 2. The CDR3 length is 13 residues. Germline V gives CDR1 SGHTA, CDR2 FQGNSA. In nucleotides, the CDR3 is TGTGCCAGCAGCGGGACAGTAAATCAGCCCCAGCATTTT. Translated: CASSGTVNQPQHF.

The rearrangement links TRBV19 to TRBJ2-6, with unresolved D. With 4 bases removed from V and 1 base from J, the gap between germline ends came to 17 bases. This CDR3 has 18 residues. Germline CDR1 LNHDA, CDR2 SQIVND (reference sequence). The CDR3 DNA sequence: TGTGCCAGTAGTACATACCCCTTGGCGGATTCTGGGGCCAACGTCCTGACTTTC. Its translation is CASSTYPLADSGANVLTF.

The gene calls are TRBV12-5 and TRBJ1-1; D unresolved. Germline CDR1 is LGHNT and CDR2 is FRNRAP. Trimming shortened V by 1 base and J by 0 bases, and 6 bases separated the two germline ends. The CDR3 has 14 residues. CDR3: CASGLETVNTEAFF. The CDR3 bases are TGTGCTAGTGGTTTGGAAACTGTGAACACTGAAGCTTTCTTT.

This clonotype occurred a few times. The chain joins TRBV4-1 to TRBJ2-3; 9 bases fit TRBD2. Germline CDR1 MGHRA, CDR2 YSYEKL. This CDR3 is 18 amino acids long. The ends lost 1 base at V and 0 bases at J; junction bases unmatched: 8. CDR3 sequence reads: CASSQVASGILSTDTQYF. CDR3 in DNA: TGCGCCAGCAGCCAAGTCGCTAGCGGGATTTTGAGCACAGATACGCAGTATTTT.

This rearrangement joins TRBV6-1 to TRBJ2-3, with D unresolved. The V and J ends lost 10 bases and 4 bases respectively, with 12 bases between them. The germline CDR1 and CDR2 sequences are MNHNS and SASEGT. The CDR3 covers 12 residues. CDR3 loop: CATSLRPDTQYF. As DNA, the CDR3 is TGTGCCACTTCCCTACGTCCAGATACGCAGTATTTT.

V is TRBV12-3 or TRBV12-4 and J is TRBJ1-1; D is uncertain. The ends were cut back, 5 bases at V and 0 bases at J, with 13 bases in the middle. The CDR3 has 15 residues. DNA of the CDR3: TGTGCCAGCAGTATTCAATCCGGAATGAACACTGAAGCTTTCTTT. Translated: CASSIQSGMNTEAFF.

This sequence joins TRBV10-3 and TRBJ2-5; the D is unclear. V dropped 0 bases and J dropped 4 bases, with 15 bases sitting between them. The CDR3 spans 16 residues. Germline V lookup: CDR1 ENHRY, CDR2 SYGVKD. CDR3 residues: CAISESVGSTGETQYF. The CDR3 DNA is TGTGCCATCAGTGAGTCCGTCGGGTCTACCGGAGAGACCCAGTACTTC.

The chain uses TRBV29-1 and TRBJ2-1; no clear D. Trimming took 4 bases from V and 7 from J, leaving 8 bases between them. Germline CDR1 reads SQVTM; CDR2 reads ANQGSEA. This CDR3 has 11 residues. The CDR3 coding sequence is TGCAGCGTTGTATTACTTAATGAGCAGTTCTTC. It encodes CSVVLLNEQFF.

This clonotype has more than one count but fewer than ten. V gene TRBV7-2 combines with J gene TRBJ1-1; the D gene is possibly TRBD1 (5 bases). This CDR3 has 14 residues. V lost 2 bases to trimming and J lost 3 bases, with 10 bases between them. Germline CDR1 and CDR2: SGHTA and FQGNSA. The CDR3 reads CASSLRGEYTEAFF. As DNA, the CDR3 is TGTGCCAGCAGCTTACGAGGGGAATACACTGAAGCTTTCTTT.

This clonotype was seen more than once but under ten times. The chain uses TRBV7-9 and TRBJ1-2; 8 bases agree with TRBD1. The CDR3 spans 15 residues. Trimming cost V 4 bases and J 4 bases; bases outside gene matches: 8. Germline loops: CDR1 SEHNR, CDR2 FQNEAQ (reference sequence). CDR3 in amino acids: CASSSTGVVVYGYTF. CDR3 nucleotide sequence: TGTGCCAGCAGCTCGACAGGGGTAGTGGTCTATGGCTACACCTTC.

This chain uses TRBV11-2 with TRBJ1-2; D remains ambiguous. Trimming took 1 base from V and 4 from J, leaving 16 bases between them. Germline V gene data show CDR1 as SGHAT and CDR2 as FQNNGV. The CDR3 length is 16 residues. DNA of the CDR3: TGTGCCAGCAGCTTAGTTTTCAGCTCCAGAGGCTATGGCTACACCTTC. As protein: CASSLVFSSRGYGYTF. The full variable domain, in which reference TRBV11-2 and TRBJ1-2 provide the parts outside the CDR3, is EAGVAQSPRYKIIEKRQSVAFWCNPISGHATLYWYQQILGQGPKLLIQFQNNGVVDDSQLPKDRFSAERLKGVDSTLKIQPAKLEDSAVYLCASSLVFSSRGYGYTFGSGTRLTVV.

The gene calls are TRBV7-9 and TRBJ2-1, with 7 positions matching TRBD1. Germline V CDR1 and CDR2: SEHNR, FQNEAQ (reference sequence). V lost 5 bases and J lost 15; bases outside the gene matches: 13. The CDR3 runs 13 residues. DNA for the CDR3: TGTGCCAGCAGCGAGAGGGGGCGCCCAGGGATGTTCTTC. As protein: CASSERGRPGMFF.

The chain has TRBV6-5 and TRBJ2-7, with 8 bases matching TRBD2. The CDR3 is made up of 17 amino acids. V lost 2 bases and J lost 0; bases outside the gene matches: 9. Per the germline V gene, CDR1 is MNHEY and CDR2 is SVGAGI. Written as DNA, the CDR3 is TGTGCCAGCAGTTACCTGACCGCAGCGGGGGCCTCCTACGAGCAGTACTTC. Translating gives CASSYLTAAGASYEQYF.

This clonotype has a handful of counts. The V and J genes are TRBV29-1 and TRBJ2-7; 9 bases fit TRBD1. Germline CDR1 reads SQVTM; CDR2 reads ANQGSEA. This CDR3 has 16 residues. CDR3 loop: CRDWGQGARPSYEQYV. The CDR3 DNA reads TGCAGGGATTGGGGACAGGGAGCACGTCCCTCCTACGAGCAGTACGTC.

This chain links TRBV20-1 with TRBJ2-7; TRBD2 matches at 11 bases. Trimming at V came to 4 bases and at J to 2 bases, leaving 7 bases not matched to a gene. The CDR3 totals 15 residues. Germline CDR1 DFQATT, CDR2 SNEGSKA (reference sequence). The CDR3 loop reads CSANPTSGRTYEQYF. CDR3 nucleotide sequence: TGCAGTGCTAACCCTACTAGCGGGAGAACCTACGAGCAGTACTTC.

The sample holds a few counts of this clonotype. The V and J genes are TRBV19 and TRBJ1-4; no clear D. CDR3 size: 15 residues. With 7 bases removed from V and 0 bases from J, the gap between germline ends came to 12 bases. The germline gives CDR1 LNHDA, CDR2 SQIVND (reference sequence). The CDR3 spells CASKPITTTNEKLFF. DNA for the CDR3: TGTGCCAGTAAGCCAATTACAACAACTAATGAAAAACTGTTTTTT.

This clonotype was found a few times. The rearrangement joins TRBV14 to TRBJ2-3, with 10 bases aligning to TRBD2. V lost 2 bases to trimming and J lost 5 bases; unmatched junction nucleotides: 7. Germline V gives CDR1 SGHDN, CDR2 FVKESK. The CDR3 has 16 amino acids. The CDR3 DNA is TGTGCCAGCAGCCAACGGAGCGGGAGGGTTGAAGATACGCAGTATTTT. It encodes CASSQRSGRVEDTQYF.

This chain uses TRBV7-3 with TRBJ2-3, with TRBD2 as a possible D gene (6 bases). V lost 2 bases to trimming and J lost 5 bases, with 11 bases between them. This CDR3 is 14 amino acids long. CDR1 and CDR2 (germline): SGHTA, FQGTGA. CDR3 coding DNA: TGTGCCAGCAGCTTAGGCGGGACGGTAGATACGCAGTATTTT. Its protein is CASSLGGTVDTQYF.

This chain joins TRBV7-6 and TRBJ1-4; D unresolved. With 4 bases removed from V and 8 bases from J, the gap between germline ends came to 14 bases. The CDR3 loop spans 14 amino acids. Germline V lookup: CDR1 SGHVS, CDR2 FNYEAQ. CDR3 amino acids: CASSSKNHGEKLFF. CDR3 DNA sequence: TGTGCCAGCAGCTCAAAAAACCACGGAGAAAAACTGTTTTTT.

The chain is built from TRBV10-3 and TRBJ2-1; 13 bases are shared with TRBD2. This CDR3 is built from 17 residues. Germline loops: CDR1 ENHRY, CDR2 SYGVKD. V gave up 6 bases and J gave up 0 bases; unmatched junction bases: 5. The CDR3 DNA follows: TGTGCCATCAGAAAGGGACTAGCGGGACTCTCCTACAATGAGCAGTTCTTC. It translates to CAIRKGLAGLSYNEQFF.

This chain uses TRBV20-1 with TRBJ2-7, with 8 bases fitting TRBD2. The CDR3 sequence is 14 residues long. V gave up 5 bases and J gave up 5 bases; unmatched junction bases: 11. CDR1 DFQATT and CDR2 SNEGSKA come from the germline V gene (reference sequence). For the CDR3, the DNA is TGCAGTGCTTTAGGCAGCGGGAGAGGCCACGAGCAGTACTTC. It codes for CSALGSGRGHEQYF.

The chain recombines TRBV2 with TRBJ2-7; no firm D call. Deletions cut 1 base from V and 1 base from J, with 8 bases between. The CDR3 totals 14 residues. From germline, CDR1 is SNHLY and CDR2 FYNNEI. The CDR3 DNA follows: TGTGCCAGCAGTGAAGGGAACCTTTCCTACGAGCAGTACGTC. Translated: CASSEGNLSYEQYV.

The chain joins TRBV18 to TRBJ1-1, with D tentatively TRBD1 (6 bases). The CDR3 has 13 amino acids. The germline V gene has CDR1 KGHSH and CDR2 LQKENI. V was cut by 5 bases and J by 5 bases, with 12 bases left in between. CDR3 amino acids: CASSTRDTTEAFF. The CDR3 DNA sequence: TGTGCCAGCTCAACCCGGGACACAACTGAAGCTTTCTTT.

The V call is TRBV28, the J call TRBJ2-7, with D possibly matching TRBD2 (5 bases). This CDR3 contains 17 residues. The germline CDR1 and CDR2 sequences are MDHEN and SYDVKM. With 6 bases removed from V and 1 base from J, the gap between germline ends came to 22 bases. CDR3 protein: CASSQFGVRRGSYEQYF. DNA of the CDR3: TGTGCCAGCAGCCAATTTGGGGTCAGGCGCGGGTCCTACGAGCAGTACTTC.

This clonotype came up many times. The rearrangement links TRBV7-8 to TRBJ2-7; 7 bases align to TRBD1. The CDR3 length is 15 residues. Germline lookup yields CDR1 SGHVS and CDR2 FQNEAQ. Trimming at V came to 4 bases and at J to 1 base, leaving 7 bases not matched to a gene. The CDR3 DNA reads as TGTGCCAGCAGCTCACAGGGGTCGTTTTCCTACGAGCAGTACGTC. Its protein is CASSSQGSFSYEQYV.

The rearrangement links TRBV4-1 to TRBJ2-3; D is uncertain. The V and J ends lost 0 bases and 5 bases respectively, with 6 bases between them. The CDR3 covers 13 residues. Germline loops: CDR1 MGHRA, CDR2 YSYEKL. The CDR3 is CASSQDREDTQYF. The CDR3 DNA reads TGCGCCAGCAGCCAAGATCGCGAAGATACGCAGTATTTT.

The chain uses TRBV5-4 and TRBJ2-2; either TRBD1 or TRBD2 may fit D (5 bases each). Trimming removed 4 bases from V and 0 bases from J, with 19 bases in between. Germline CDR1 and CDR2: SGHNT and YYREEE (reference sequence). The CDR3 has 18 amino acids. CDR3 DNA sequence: TGTGCCAGCAGCATGGAAACGCCGGGACGCGCGAACACCGGGGAGCTGTTTTTT. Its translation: CASSMETPGRANTGELFF. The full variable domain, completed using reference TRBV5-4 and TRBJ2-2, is ETGVTQSPTHLIKTRGQQVTLRCSSQSGHNTVSWYQQALGQGPQFIFQYYREEENGRGNFPPRFSGLQFPNYSSELNVNALELDDSALYLCASSMETPGRANTGELFFGEGSRLTVL.

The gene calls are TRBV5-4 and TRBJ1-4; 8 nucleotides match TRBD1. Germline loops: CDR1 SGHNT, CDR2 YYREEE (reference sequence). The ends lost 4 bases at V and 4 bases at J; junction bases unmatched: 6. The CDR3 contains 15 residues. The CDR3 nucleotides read TGTGCCAGCAGCCACAACAGGGGGGTTAATGAAAAACTGTTTTTT. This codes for CASSHNRGVNEKLFF.

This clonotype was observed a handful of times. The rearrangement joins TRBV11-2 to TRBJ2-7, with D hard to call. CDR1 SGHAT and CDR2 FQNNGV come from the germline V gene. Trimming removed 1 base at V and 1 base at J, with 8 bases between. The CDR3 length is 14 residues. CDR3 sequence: CASSLVLASYEQYV. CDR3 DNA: TGTGCCAGCAGCTTAGTACTGGCATCCTACGAGCAGTACGTC.

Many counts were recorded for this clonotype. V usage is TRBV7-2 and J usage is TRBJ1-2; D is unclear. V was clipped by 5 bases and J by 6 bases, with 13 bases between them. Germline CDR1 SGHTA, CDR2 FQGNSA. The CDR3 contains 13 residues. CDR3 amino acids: CASSSGPRDGYTF. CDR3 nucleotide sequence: TGTGCCAGCAGCAGCGGGCCGAGGGATGGCTACACCTTC.